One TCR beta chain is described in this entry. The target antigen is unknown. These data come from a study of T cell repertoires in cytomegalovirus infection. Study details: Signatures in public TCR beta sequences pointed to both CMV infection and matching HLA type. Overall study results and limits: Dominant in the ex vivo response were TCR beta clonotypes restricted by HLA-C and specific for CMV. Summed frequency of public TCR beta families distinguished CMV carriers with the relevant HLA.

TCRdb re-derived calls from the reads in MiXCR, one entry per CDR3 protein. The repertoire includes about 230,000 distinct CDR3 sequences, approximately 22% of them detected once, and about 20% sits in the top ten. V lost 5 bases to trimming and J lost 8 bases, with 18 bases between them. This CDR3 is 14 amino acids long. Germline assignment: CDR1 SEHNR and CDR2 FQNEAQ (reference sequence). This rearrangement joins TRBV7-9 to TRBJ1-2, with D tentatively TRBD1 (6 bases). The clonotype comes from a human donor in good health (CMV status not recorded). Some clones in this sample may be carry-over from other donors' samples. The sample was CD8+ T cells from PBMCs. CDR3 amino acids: CASSPSGTPGGYTF. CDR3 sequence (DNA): TGTGCCAGCAGCCCCTCCGGGACACCGGGGGGCTACACCTTC.